This paragraph covers one TCR beta chain sequence. Its target antigen remains unknown. Qualities for individual bases were not recorded, and no much larger clone is one base off. These data originate in a study of PD-1 blockade in classical Hodgkin lymphoma (dated by TCRdb to 2019 to 2021). For the wider study: Nivolumab dosing was 3 mg/kg intravenously every 2 weeks, continuing until either disease progression or unacceptable toxicity. The study used TCR beta sequencing and CyTOF to define a peripheral blood immune signature of response to PD-1 blockade in classical Hodgkin lymphoma. The paper as a whole reports these results and caveats: The study covered only a single clinical trial cohort, and the causes of the repertoire differences, possibly disease activity or prior therapy, were still not defined. Baseline TCR diversity was reported as lower in newly diagnosed patients than in healthy donors, and lower still in relapsed/refractory patients. Baseline diversity similar to that of newly diagnosed patients was observed in trial patients achieving complete response, whereas significantly lower diversity was observed in partial responders and progressors. Patients starting nivolumab less than 1 year after ASCT had lower diversity and were excluded from later analyses to avoid confounding by immune reconstitution. CD4+ but not CD8+ TCR diversity rose significantly by C4D1 (p=0.0027 vs p=0.16), most apparent in complete responders (p=0.02).

Genomic DNA was extracted with the Qiagen DNeasy kit from unsorted PBMCs and from negatively selected CD4+ and CD8+ fractions. Amplification of TCR beta CDR3 regions was done by immunoSEQ multiplex PCR with primers that anneal to V and J segments. A synthetic immune receptor repertoire was used to minimize amplification bias, and any remaining bias was removed computationally after sequencing. The paper's processing steps were these. Custom Python scripts were used to quantify repertoire diversity as the Shannon entropy index. Unsorted, CD4+ and CD8+ repertoires were examined separately, except in combined analyses, for which CD4+ and CD8+ sequences were merged in silico. A clone counted as expanded when the clone's frequency after treatment rose at least 2-fold relative to C1D1, and clones undetected at baseline were given a pseudocount of 0.5. Clones with 0 or 1 copy at C1D1 were classified as singleton clones, and clones with 2 or more copies were classified as non-singleton clones. Clones expanded in unsorted samples were annotated as CD4+, CD8+ or unknown by matching protein sequences in sorted samples from the same patient. Wilcoxon tests were applied to paired samples to test diversity changes from C1D1 to C4D1. Drawn from immuneACCESS, this table holds only the in-frame rearrangements with V and J called that TCRdb kept. Clones are partly lost; checked studies trace under half to an unresolved V gene and leave the rest unexplained. Clone size and V and J calls were adopted from that table, with D and trimming inferred from the DNA. The sample yields 95,000 to 100,000 clones; roughly 90% were counted once. Around 6.6% of the sample belongs to the ten largest clones.

The intended sense of this specimen's time point label: cycle 2 day 1 (C2D1) of nivolumab. Every trial patient had relapsed after autologous stem cell transplantation, and cohorts A, B and C differed in prior brentuximab vedotin exposure. A total of under 70 patients with relapsed/refractory classical Hodgkin lymphoma made up the trial cohort, and each patient's best overall response was complete response, partial response or progressive disease. Single-agent nivolumab was administered to trial patients in the multi-cohort phase II CheckMate 205 trial. An independent review committee assessed best overall response using the 2007 International Working Group response criteria. Trial PBMCs were collected immediately before nivolumab initiation (C1D1) and during therapy at cycle 2 day 1 and cycle 4 day 1. After peripheral blood was drawn into 8 mL Vacutainer Cell Preparation Tubes, PBMCs were isolated by centrifugation and then cryopreserved.

The sequencing used peripheral blood mononuclear cells (PBMCs), collected before the second cycle of nivolumab. The TCR originated in a human donor with classical Hodgkin lymphoma.

The DNA sequence is TGTGCCAGCAGTTCCCCCCGGAGGCAGGGCCACGAGCAGTACTTC. Its protein is CASSSPRRQGHEQYF. Recombination connected TRBV28 to TRBJ2-7; the D gene is perhaps TRBD1 or TRBD2, as each covers 5 bases. Including cysteine and phenylalanine, the CDR3 has 15 amino acids. Only the CDR3 DNA stays, 45 bases, in frame from base 1. The germline ends are 18 bases apart after V is trimmed by 4 bases and J by 5 bases. CDR1 and CDR2 were assigned from the germline V gene as MDHEN and SYDVKM.